What follows describes a single T cell receptor beta chain. This sample is part of a study of T cell changes during pregnancy in multiple sclerosis. This table comes from immunoSEQ multiplex PCR, and its TCRdb copy is limited to in-frame clones, with some not included. The repertoire holds 45,000 or so clones, with roughly nine tenths as singletons. Germline V lookup: CDR1 SQVTM, CDR2 ANQGSEA. The CDR3 totals 17 residues. J was trimmed by 7 bases and V by 7 bases; bases with no gene match: 17. V and J are TRBV29-1 and TRBJ2-1, with TRBD2 matching 12 bases. The sequence came from a female donor with multiple sclerosis, enrolled in a pregnancy study. This sample comprised CD4+ T cells from peripheral blood mononuclear cells, obtained after pregnancy. CDR3 region: CSAGTANLAGGPNEQFF. For the CDR3, the DNA is TGCAGCGCTGGGACAGCAAATCTAGCGGGAGGGCCGAATGAGCAGTTCTTC.